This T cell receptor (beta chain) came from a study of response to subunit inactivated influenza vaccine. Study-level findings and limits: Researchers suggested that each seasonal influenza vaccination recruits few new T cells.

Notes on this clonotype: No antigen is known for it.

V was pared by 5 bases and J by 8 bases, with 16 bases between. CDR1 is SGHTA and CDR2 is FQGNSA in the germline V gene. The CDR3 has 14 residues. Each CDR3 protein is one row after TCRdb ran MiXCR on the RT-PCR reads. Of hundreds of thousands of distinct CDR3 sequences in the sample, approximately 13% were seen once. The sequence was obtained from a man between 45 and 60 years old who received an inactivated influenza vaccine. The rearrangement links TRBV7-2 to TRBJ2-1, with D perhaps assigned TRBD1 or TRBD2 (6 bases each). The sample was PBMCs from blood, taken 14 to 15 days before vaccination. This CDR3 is CASSHGSRGDEQFF. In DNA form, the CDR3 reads TGTGCCAGCAGCCACGGGAGCAGGGGCGATGAGCAGTTCTTC.